This is a list of T cell receptor beta chains from one sample in a study of Graves' ophthalmopathy and Graves' hyperthyroidism. MiXCR, run by TCRdb on the multiplex PCR reads, gives a single entry per CDR3 protein. The sample lists about 170,000 distinct CDR3 sequences; over 35% were seen once. The source material was peripheral blood. All receptors derive from a woman between 40 and 50 years old with Graves' ophthalmopathy. Each CDR3 is given with its conserved first and last residue. Fields, in order: CDR3 DNA, CDR3 protein, J gene, V gene, D gene, clone size. The D gene is left open where the match is weak. For some rows the clone size is stated as once, few or many, or as a class when expanded; others skip it.

TGTGCCAGCAGTCGGGTCTCGGGTTTGCAGCCCCAGCATTTT	CASSRVSGLQPQHF	TRBJ1-5	TRBV28	NA	many
TGTGCCAGCAGTTACGACAGGGGAGGTCAGCCCCAGCATTTT	CASSYDRGGQPQHF	TRBJ1-5	TRBV6-5	TRBD1	many
TGTGCCAGCCGCGGGCTCCTTGGGAGCTACGAGCAGTACTTC	CASRGLLGSYEQYF	TRBJ2-7	TRBV12-3/TRBV12-4	NA	many
TGTGCCAGCAGCTTAACTCCCAGCGGCGAGACCCAGTACTTC	CASSLTPSGETQYF	TRBJ2-5	TRBV7-3	NA	many
TGTGCCAGCAGTGAGAGCGTCGTAGACGAGCAGTACTTC	CASSESVVDEQYF	TRBJ2-7	TRBV6-1	NA	few
TGTGCCAGCAGCTTGGGGCAGGGAGGTCAGCCCCAGCATTTT	CASSLGQGGQPQHF	TRBJ1-5	TRBV5-6	NA	many
TGTGCCAGCAGCGTGGGGGGCAACCCCACCTACGAGCAGTACTTC	CASSVGGNPTYEQYF	TRBJ2-7	TRBV9	NA	NA
TGTGCCAGCAGTACCTGGACAGGGAATCCCTACGAGCAGTACTTC	CASSTWTGNPYEQYF	TRBJ2-7	TRBV28	TRBD1	many
TGTGCCAGCAGGAGAGACAGGACCTATGGCTACACCTTC	CASRRDRTYGYTF	TRBJ1-2	TRBV6-5	NA	many
TGTGCCAGCAGCCCTACCGAGCAAGAGACCCAGTACTTC	CASSPTEQETQYF	TRBJ2-5	TRBV12-3/TRBV12-4	NA	NA
TGTGCCAGCAGTCCCGGGCTGAATCAGCCCCAGCATTTT	CASSPGLNQPQHF	TRBJ1-5	TRBV12-3/TRBV12-4	NA	many
TGCGCCAGCAGCGCGAGCCGGGCCTCCGAGGAGCTGTTTTTT	CASSASRASEELFF	TRBJ2-2	TRBV5-1	NA	many
TGCGCCAGCAGCTTGGAGGGGGAGCAGGGCTACACCTTC	CASSLEGEQGYTF	TRBJ1-2	TRBV5-1	NA	NA
TGTGCCAGCAGTTCCTCTTTGCAGCCCCAGCATTTT	CASSSSLQPQHF	TRBJ1-5	TRBV6-5	NA	many
TGTGCCAGCAGTTTCGAGTTGCGCACCGGGGAGCTGTTTTTT	CASSFELRTGELFF	TRBJ2-2	TRBV28	NA	NA
TGCAGTGCTAGAGATGCGACAGGTTCCATTAATCAGCCCCAGCATTTT	CSARDATGSINQPQHF	TRBJ1-5	TRBV20-1	NA	many
TGTGCCAGCAGTTACTTTGCGGCAGGGGGCGGGGAGCTGTTTTTT	CASSYFAAGGGELFF	TRBJ2-2	TRBV6-5	TRBD1	NA
TGTGCCAGCAGAGAAAACACCTACTACGAGCAGTACTTC	CASRENTYYEQYF	TRBJ2-7	TRBV6-1	NA	few
TGTGCCAGCAGTGAGACAGGGGCCTACAGCAATCAGCCCCAGCATTTT	CASSETGAYSNQPQHF	TRBJ1-5	TRBV6-2/TRBV6-3	TRBD1	many
TGCGCCAGCAGCTTGGGTCGAGCGGGGGTTAGGGAGACCCAGTACTTC	CASSLGRAGVRETQYF	TRBJ2-5	TRBV5-1	TRBD2	many